One sample yielded the 18 T cell receptor beta chains listed below, sequenced in a study of shared clonotypes between healthy human individuals. TCRdb's table, derived via immunoSEQ multiplex PCR, lists solely in-frame clones and lacks some. This sample has about 2.3 million clones, with 93% found just once. Sequenced material: naive CD4+ T cells from PBMCs. Subset meaning: CD45RA+ positively selected. The receptor source for this set is a man between 18 and 29 years old in good health. Some clones in this sample may be carry-over from other donors' samples.

This chain links TRBV18 with TRBJ2-3; 7 nucleotides agree with TRBD1. The CDR3 length is 12 residues. V trimming: 8 bases; J trimming: 6 bases; junction bases outside the gene matches: 5. Germline V lookup: CDR1 KGHSH, CDR2 LQKENI. The CDR3 here is CASNTGEDTQYF. CDR3 sequence (DNA): TGTGCCAGCAATACAGGGGAGGATACGCAGTATTTT.

In the case of this clone: Other DNA sequences in this sample translate to the same CDR3. The chain recombines TRBV5-6 with TRBJ1-4; 7 nucleotides agree with TRBD1. The CDR3 has 15 amino acids. The germline V gene has CDR1 SGHDT and CDR2 YYEEEE. V lost 4 bases and J lost 2; bases outside the gene matches: 5. The CDR3 sequence is CASSLPGQTNEKLFF. The CDR3 DNA is TGTGCCAGCAGCCTTCCGGGACAGACTAATGAAAAACTGTTTTTT.

J is TRBJ1-2 and V is TRBV2; maybe TRBD1 (6 bases). V gave up 2 bases and J gave up 4 bases, with 11 bases separating them. Germline CDR1 and CDR2: SNHLY and FYNNEI. The CDR3 consists of 14 residues. CDR3 DNA: TGTGCCAGCAGTGAATATTTGACAGGCTATGGCTACACCTTC. This encodes CASSEYLTGYGYTF.

V is TRBV2 and J is TRBJ1-1, with D hard to call. Germline loops: CDR1 SNHLY, CDR2 FYNNEI. The CDR3 has 12 amino acids. Trimming pared 6 bases from V and 3 bases from J, leaving 8 bases between. The CDR3 is CASRDDHTEAFF. CDR3 coding DNA: TGTGCCAGCAGGGACGATCACACTGAAGCTTTCTTT.

The J gene is TRBJ2-7, the V gene TRBV5-8, with D tentatively TRBD1 or TRBD2 (6 bases each). The CDR3 has 12 residues. Trimming pared 5 bases from V and 7 bases from J, leaving 13 bases between. Per the germline V gene, CDR1 is SGHTS and CDR2 is YDEGEE. The DNA of the CDR3 is TGTGCCAGCAGAGTCAGGGGAGGTGAGCAGTACTTC. Translated: CASRVRGGEQYF.

In DNA form, the CDR3 reads TGTGCCAGCAGCTTAACTCAAGGTAGCGGGTCCTACAATGAGCAGTTCTTC. Its translation is CASSLTQGSGSYNEQFF. The chain couples TRBV7-3 to TRBJ2-1; TRBD2 agrees at 7 bases. With 0 bases clipped from V and 1 base from J, the junction kept 6 bases outside the gene matches. The CDR3 is 17 amino acids. The germline gives CDR1 SGHTA, CDR2 FQGTGA.

V is TRBV15 and J is TRBJ2-1, with 9 bases aligning to TRBD2. Unmatched junction bases numbered 6, after V lost 5 bases and J lost 10 bases. Germline values: CDR1 LNHNV, CDR2 YYDKDF (reference sequence). This CDR3 region has 13 residues. The CDR3 DNA reads as TGTGCCACCAGCCTCCGCGGGAGGGGCGAGCAGTTCTTC. This translates into CATSLRGRGEQFF.

The genes are TRBV28 and TRBJ1-4; 7 bases are shared with TRBD1. Trimming cost V 5 bases and J 7 bases; bases outside gene matches: 4. The CDR3 sequence is 13 residues long. Germline V gene data show CDR1 as MDHEN and CDR2 as SYDVKM. In DNA, the CDR3 is TGTGCCAGCAGTAAAGGGGGCGGTGAAAAACTGTTTTTT. This sequence encodes CASSKGGGEKLFF.

This rearrangement joins TRBV4-1 to TRBJ1-2; possibly TRBD1 for D (6 bases). The CDR3 sequence is 14 residues long. V was trimmed by 0 bases and J by 5 bases, leaving 10 bases between them. Germline assignment: CDR1 MGHRA and CDR2 YSYEKL. The CDR3: CASSQDDRFYGYTF. The CDR3 bases are TGCGCCAGCAGCCAAGATGACAGGTTTTATGGCTACACCTTC.

This chain joins TRBV25-1 and TRBJ1-1; D unclear. V was shortened by 5 bases and J by 0 bases, with 16 bases between the two germline ends. Germline values: CDR1 MGHDK, CDR2 SYGVNS. There are 16 residues in the CDR3. The CDR3 DNA sequence: TGTGCCAGCAGTAGGGCGGCAAATCCATTGAACACTGAAGCTTTCTTT. This encodes CASSRAANPLNTEAFF.

The J gene is TRBJ1-1, the V gene TRBV11-2; 7 nucleotides agree with TRBD1. V was clipped by 2 bases and J by 8 bases; unmatched bases: 11. Germline assignment: CDR1 SGHAT and CDR2 FQNNGV. There are 15 residues in the CDR3. CDR3 in DNA: TGTGCCAGCAGCTTAAGGGGGACAGTGCCGGGCGAAGCTTTCTTT. Translation gives CASSLRGTVPGEAFF.

V is TRBV7-2 and J is TRBJ2-3, with TRBD2 matching over 9 bases. Germline CDR1 and CDR2: SGHTA and FQGNSA. The CDR3 runs to 15 residues. V shed 6 bases, J shed 6 bases, and the junction held 10 bases outside the gene matches. The CDR3 DNA sequence: TGTGCCAGCAGTAATATAGCGGGAGCGTTGGATACGCAGTATTTT. As protein: CASSNIAGALDTQYF.

This clone has a single count. This chain connects TRBV5-1 to TRBJ2-5; D unclear. In germline, CDR1 is SGHRS, CDR2 YFSETQ. V lost 6 bases to trimming and J lost 5 bases, with 17 bases between them. The CDR3 loop spans 14 amino acids. CDR3 sequence: CASTESSPRETQYF. As DNA, the CDR3 is TGCGCCAGCACCGAATCGTCACCCCGGGAGACCCAGTACTTC.

Turning to this clone: Other DNA sequences in the same sample also yield this CDR3. This rearrangement joins TRBV6-5 to TRBJ1-2, with TRBD1 identical over 8 bases. The CDR3 covers 13 residues. In germline, CDR1 is MNHEY, CDR2 SVGAGI. V was clipped by 5 bases and J by 4 bases; unmatched bases: 3. In nucleotides, the CDR3 is TGTGCCAGCAGTCGGGACAGGTTCTATGGCTACACCTTC. The encoded protein is CASSRDRFYGYTF.

The rearrangement uses TRBV5-1 and TRBJ2-7, with 10 bases fitting TRBD2. Germline lookup yields CDR1 SGHRS and CDR2 YFSETQ. V gave up 4 bases and J gave up 2 bases; unmatched junction bases: 6. The length of the CDR3 is 15 residues. CDR3 region: CASSVTSGATYEQYF. CDR3 DNA: TGCGCCAGCAGCGTAACTAGCGGGGCCACCTACGAGCAGTACTTC. The variable domain in full, with the rest retrieved from reference TRBV5-1 and TRBJ2-7, is KAGVTQTPRYLIKTRGQQVTLSCSPISGHRSVSWYQQTPGQGLQFLFEYFSETQRNKGNFPGRFSGRQFSNSRSEMNVSTLELGDSALYLCASSVTSGATYEQYFGPGTRLTVT.

The chain couples TRBV7-9 to TRBJ2-1; perhaps TRBD1 as D (6 bases). Trimming took 1 base from V and 4 from J, leaving 8 bases between them. This CDR3 spans 14 amino acids. Germline CDR1 SEHNR, CDR2 FQNEAQ (reference sequence). CDR3 region: CASSLEQGYNEQFF. CDR3 DNA sequence: TGTGCCAGCAGCTTAGAACAGGGATACAATGAGCAGTTCTTC.

The chain combines TRBV5-4 with TRBJ2-3; 7 bases agree with TRBD2. V shed 5 bases, J shed 0 bases, and the junction held 12 bases outside the gene matches. CDR3 length: 17 amino acids. CDR1 is SGHNT and CDR2 is YYREEE in the germline V gene (reference sequence). CDR3 sequence (DNA): TGTGCCAGCAGACCTTTTGCCTACGGGGGGAGCACAGATACGCAGTATTTT. Amino acid sequence: CASRPFAYGGSTDTQYF.

This clone was picked up one time. The rearrangement joins TRBV5-1 to TRBJ1-4; no clear D. Germline assignment: CDR1 SGHRS and CDR2 YFSETQ. Trimming left V 6 bases short and J 7 bases short, with 19 bases between. This CDR3 comprises 15 residues. The CDR3 sequence is CASTVSPNPAEKLFF. As DNA, the CDR3 is TGCGCCAGCACCGTATCTCCGAATCCCGCTGAAAAACTGTTTTTT.